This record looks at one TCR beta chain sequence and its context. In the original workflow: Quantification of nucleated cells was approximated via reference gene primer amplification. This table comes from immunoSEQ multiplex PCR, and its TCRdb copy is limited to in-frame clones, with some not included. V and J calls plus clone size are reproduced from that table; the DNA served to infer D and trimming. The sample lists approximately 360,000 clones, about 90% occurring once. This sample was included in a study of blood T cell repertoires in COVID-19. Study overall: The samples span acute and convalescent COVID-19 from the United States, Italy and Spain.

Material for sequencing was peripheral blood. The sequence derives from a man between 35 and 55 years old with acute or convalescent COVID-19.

CDR3 coding DNA: TGTGCCAGCAGCTTATTTGGGACTAGCTCCTACAATGAGCAGTTCTTC. This gives the protein CASSLFGTSSYNEQFF. The V call is TRBV7-3, the J call TRBJ2-1; 8 positions agree with TRBD2. Germline-derived CDR1 and CDR2 are SGHTA and FQGTGA. CDR3 length: 16 residues. The trim removed 2 bases at V and 0 bases at J, leaving 3 bases unmatched.